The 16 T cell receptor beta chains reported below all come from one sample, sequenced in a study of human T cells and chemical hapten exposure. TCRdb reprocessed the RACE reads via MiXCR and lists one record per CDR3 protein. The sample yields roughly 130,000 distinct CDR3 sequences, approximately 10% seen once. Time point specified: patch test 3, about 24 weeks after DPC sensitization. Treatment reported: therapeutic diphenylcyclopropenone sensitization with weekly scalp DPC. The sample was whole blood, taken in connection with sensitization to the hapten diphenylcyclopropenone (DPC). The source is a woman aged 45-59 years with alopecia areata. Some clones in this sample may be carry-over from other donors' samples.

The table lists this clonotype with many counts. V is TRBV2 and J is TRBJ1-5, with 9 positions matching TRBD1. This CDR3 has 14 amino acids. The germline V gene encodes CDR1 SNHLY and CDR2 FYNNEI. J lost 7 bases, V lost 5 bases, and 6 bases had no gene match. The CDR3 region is CASSLQGAEQPQHF. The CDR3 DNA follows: TGTGCCAGCAGTCTACAGGGGGCTGAGCAGCCCCAGCATTTT.

The CDR3 region has the DNA TGTGCCAGCAGCCAAGACGAGATGAGTGGTTCTAGCACAGATACGCAGTATTTT. Translation gives CASSQDEMSGSSTDTQYF. This chain uses TRBV4-2 with TRBJ2-3; D unclear. This CDR3 comprises 18 residues. Between the trimmed V and J ends, which lost 0 bases and 0 bases, there was a span of 16 bases. In germline, CDR1 is LGHNA, CDR2 YNFKEQ.

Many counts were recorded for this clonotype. The CDR3: CASSSNGADTQYF. The CDR3 DNA reads as TGTGCCAGCAGCTCAAACGGGGCCGATACGCAGTATTTT. This chain joins TRBV7-3 and TRBJ2-3; perhaps D is TRBD1 or TRBD2 (5 bases each). CDR3 length equals 13 residues. Germline CDR1 and CDR2: SGHTA and FQGTGA. The V end was cut by 4 bases, the J end by 6 bases, with 11 bases between. The whole variable domain, remainder taken from reference TRBV7-3 and TRBJ2-3, is GAGVSQTPSNKVTEKGKYVELRCDPISGHTALYWYRQSLGQGPEFLIYFQGTGAADDSGLPNDRFFAVRPEGSVSTLKIQRTERGDSAVYLCASSSNGADTQYFGPGTRLTVL.

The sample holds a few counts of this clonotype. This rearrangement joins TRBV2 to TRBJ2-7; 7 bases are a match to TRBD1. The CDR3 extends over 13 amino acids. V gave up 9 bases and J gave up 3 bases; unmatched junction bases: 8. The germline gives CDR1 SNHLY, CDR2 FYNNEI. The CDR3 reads CARPTGPVYEQYF. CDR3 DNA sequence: TGTGCCAGGCCGACAGGGCCCGTCTACGAGCAGTACTTC. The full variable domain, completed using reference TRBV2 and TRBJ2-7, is EPEVTQTPSHQVTQMGQEVILRCVPISNHLYFYWYRQILGQKVEFLVSFYNNEISEKSEIFDDQFSVERPDGSNFTLKIRSTKLEDSAMYFCARPTGPVYEQYFGPGTRLTVT.

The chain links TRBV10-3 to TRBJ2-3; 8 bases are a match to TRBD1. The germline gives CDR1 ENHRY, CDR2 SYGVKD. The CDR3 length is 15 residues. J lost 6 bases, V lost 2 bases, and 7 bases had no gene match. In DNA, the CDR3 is TGTGCCATCAGTGAGGCGACAGGGGAAGGTGATACGCAGTATTTT. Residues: CAISEATGEGDTQYF.

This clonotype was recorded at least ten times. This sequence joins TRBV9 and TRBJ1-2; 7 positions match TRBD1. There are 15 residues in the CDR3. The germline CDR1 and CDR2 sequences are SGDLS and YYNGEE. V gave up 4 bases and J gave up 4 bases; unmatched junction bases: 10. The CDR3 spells CASSPRQGGSYGYTF. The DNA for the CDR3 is TGTGCCAGCAGCCCCCGACAAGGGGGCAGCTATGGCTACACCTTC.

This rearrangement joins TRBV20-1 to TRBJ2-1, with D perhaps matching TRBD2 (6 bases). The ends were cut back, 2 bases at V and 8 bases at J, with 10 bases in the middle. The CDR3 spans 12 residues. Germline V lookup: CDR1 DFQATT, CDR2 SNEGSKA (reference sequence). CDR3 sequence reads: CSARTGEDEQFF. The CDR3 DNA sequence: TGCAGTGCTAGAACGGGAGAGGATGAGCAGTTCTTC.

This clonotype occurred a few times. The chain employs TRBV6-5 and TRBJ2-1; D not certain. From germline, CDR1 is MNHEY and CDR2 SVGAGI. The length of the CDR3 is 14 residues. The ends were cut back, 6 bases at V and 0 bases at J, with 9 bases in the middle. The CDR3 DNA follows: TGTGCCAGCAGCCGACCGAGCTCCTACAATGAGCAGTTCTTC. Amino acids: CASSRPSSYNEQFF.

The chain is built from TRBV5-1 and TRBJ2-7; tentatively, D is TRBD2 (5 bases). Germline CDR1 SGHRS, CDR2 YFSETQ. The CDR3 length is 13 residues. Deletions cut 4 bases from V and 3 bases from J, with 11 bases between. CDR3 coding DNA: TGCGCCAGCAGCCCCGAACGGGGCTACGAGCAGTACTTC. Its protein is CASSPERGYEQYF.

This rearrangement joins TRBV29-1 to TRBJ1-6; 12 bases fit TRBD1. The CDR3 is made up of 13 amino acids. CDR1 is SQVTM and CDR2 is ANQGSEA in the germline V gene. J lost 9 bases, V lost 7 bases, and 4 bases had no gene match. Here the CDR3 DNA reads TGCAGCGCCGGGACAGGGGGCAGTTCACCCCTCCACTTT. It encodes CSAGTGGSSPLHF.

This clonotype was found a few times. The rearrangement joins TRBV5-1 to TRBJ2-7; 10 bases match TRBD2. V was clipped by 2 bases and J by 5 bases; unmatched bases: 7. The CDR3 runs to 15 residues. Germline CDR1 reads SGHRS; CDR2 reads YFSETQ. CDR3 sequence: CASSFGAGGVHEQYF. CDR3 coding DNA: TGCGCCAGCAGCTTCGGAGCGGGAGGGGTCCACGAGCAGTACTTC.

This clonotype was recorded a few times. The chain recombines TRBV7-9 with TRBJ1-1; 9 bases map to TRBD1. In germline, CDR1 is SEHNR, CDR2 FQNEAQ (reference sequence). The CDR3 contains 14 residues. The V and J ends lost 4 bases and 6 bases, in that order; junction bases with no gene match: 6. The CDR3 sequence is CASSSSNRGPEAFF. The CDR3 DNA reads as TGTGCCAGCAGCTCATCCAACAGGGGGCCTGAAGCTTTCTTT.

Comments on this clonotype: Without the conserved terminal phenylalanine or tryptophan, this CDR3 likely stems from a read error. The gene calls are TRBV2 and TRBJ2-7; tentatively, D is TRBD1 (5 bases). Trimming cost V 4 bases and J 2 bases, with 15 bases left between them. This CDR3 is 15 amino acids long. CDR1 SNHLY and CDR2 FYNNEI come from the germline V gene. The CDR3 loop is CASSVLTGDPYEQYL. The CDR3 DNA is TGTGCCAGCAGTGTACTAACAGGCGACCCCTACGAGCAGTACTTA.

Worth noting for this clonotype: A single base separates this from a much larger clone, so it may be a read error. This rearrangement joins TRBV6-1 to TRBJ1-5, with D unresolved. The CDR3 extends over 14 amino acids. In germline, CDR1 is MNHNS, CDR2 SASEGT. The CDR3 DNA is TGTGCCAGCAGGGTAGGGTTGAGCAATCAGCCCCAGAATTTT. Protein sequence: CASRVGLSNQPQNF.

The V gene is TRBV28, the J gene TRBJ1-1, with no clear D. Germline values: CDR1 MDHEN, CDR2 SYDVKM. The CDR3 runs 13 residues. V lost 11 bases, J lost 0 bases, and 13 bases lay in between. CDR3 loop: CASLNRMNTEAFF. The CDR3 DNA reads TGTGCCTCCCTCAATAGGATGAACACTGAAGCTTTCTTT.

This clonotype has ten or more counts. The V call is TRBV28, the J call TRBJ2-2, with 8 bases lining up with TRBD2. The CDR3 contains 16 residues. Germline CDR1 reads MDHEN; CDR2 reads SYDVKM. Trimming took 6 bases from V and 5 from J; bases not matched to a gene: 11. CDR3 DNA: TGTGCCAGCAGATCAGGAGCGGGAGCGCATACCGGGGAGCTGTTTTTT. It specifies CASRSGAGAHTGELFF.